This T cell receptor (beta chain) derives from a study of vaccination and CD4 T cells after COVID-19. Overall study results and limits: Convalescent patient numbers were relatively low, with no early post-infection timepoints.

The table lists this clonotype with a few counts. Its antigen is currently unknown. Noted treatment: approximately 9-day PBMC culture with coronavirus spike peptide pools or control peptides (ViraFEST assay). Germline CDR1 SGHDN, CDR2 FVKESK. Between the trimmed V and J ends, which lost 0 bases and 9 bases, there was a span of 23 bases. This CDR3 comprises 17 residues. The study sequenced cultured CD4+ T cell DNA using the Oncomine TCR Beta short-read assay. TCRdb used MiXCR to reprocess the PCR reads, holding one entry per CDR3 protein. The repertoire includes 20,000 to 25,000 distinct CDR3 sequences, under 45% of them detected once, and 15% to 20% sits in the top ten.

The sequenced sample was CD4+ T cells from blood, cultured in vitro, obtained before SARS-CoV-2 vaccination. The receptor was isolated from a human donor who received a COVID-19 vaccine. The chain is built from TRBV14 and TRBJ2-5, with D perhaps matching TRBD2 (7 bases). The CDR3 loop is CASSQDLAGGGRQAQYF. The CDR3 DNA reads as TGTGCCAGCAGCCAAGATTTGGCTGGCGGGGGCAGACAGGCCCAGTACTTC.